These 11 T cell receptor beta chains came from one sample sequenced in a study of T cell repertoires in cytomegalovirus infection. TCRdb re-derived calls from the reads in MiXCR, one entry per CDR3 protein. The table has 400,000 to 600,000 distinct CDR3 sequences, roughly 43% seen once. The antigens for these receptors are not known. This specimen was cultured PBMCs, taken from culture after CMV antigen stimulation. The receptor source for this set is a human donor in good health (CMV status not recorded). Some clones in this sample may be carry-over from other donors' samples.

About this clonotype itself: This may be a read error, as it is one base from a much larger clone. No conserved phenylalanine or tryptophan is present at the end of the CDR3, so a read error is the likely explanation. V usage is TRBV7-2 and J usage is TRBJ2-1; perhaps TRBD2 as D (6 bases). The V end was cut by 2 bases, the J end by 0 bases, with 8 bases between. The V gene's germline CDR1 is SGHTA and CDR2 FQGNSA. The CDR3 length is 15 residues. The DNA for the CDR3 is TGTGCCAGCAGCTTACGGGGGAGCTCCTACAATGAGCAGTTCTTA. Amino acid sequence: CASSLRGSSYNEQFL.

The CDR3 DNA reads TGCGCCAGCAGCTTTAGCGGGAGGGCCGATACGCAGTATTTT. Amino acids: CASSFSGRADTQYF. V usage is TRBV5-1 and J usage is TRBJ2-3; TRBD2 matches 11 bases. The V gene's germline CDR1 is SGHRS and CDR2 YFSETQ. V shed 2 bases, J shed 6 bases, and the junction held 2 bases outside the gene matches. CDR3 size: 14 residues.

This clonotype was observed at least ten times. The chain is built from TRBV7-2 and TRBJ2-7, with TRBD1 matching over 8 bases. This CDR3 has 18 residues. Germline V gene sequence: CDR1 SGHTA, CDR2 FQGNSA. V was clipped by 1 base and J by 0 bases; unmatched bases: 11. CDR3: CASSLEFRGPFTSYEQYF. As DNA, the CDR3 is TGTGCCAGCAGCTTAGAGTTCAGGGGGCCCTTCACCTCCTACGAGCAGTACTTC.

This clonotype was counted many times. V gene TRBV7-2 combines with J gene TRBJ2-1, with 7 positions matching TRBD1. CDR1 is SGHTA and CDR2 is FQGNSA in the germline V gene. The ends lost 0 bases at V and 10 bases at J; junction bases unmatched: 6. This CDR3 is built from 14 residues. CDR3 sequence reads: CASSLALGQFEQFF. The CDR3 DNA is TGTGCCAGCAGCTTAGCTCTGGGACAGTTCGAGCAGTTCTTC.

This clonotype was seen just once. This chain joins TRBV19 and TRBJ1-1, with D possibly matching TRBD1 (5 bases). Germline CDR1 LNHDA, CDR2 SQIVND (reference sequence). The CDR3 consists of 13 residues. Between the trimmed V and J ends, which lost 8 bases and 4 bases, there was a span of 14 bases. CDR3 in amino acids: CASRTQGVTEAFF. The DNA of the CDR3 is TGTGCCAGTCGAACCCAGGGAGTCACTGAAGCTTTCTTT.

This clonotype has more than one count but fewer than ten. This chain connects TRBV7-8 to TRBJ2-7; TRBD2 agrees at 8 bases. Germline CDR1 reads SGHVS; CDR2 reads FQNEAQ. The CDR3 totals 16 residues. Losses at the gene ends were 5 bases for V and 5 bases for J; bases not matched to a gene: 14. The CDR3 sequence is CASSAYIRGGSDEQYF. The CDR3 DNA reads TGTGCCAGCAGCGCATACATACGCGGGGGGTCTGACGAGCAGTACTTC.

This clonotype has just a few counts. An end of the junction differs from the germline gene, which may be a read error. The J gene is TRBJ1-6, the V gene TRBV10-2; perhaps TRBD1 as D (5 bases). The CDR3 runs 15 residues. Per germline, CDR1 WSHSY and CDR2 SAAADI. CDR3 amino acids: CASREWEGLNSPLHF. Here the CDR3 DNA reads TGCGCCAGCAGGGAGTGGGAGGGACTGAATTCACCCCTCCACTTT.

As regards this clonotype: Sequence at one end of the junction differs from germline and may be a read error. The chain joins TRBV7-8 to TRBJ2-3; a possible D gene is TRBD1 (5 bases). Per the germline V gene, CDR1 is SGHVS and CDR2 is FQNEAQ. This CDR3 comprises 14 residues. CDR3 DNA: TGTGCCAGCAGCCTCCGGCTAGGCACAGGTACGCAGTATTTT. As protein: CASSLRLGTGTQYF.

The V and J genes are TRBV7-2 and TRBJ2-1, with TRBD2 matching 9 bases. V dropped 5 bases and J dropped 1; count of bases not matched to a gene: 6. The germline CDR1 and CDR2 sequences are SGHTA and FQGNSA. CDR3 length: 16 residues. CDR3 residues: CASSTRLADSYNEQFF. The CDR3 coding sequence is TGTGCCAGCAGCACGCGACTAGCGGATTCCTACAATGAGCAGTTCTTC.

The rearrangement links TRBV12-3 or TRBV12-4 to TRBJ2-6, with 11 bases identical to TRBD2. The V segment lost 1 base and the J segment 4 bases; nucleotides outside the gene matches: 9. The CDR3 runs 19 residues. The CDR3 DNA reads TGTGCCAGCAGTTTAGGGTCTCGACTAGCGGGATCCGGGGCCAACGTCCTGACTTTC. It specifies CASSLGSRLAGSGANVLTF.

The rearrangement joins TRBV20-1 to TRBJ2-7; 9 positions match TRBD1. This CDR3 comprises 15 residues. The trim removed 3 bases at V and 6 bases at J, leaving 12 bases unmatched. Germline-derived CDR1 and CDR2 are DFQATT and SNEGSKA (reference sequence). For the CDR3, the DNA is TGCAGTGCTAGGGGTCGGCGACAGGGGGTACGCGAGCAGTACTTC. Its translation is CSARGRRQGVREQYF.